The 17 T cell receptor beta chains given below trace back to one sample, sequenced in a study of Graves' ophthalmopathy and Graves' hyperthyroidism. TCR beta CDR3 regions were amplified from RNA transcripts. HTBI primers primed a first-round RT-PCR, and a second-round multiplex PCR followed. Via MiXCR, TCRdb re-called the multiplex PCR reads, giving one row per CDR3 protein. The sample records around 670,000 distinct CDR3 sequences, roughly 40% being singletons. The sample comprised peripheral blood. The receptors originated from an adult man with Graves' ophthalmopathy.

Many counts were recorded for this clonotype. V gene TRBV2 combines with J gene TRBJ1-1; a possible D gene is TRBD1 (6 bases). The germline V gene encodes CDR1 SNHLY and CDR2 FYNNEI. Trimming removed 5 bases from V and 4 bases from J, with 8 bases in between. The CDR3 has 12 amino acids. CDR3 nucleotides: TGTGCCAGCAGTTGGGGGCGCACTGAAGCTTTCTTT. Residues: CASSWGRTEAFF.

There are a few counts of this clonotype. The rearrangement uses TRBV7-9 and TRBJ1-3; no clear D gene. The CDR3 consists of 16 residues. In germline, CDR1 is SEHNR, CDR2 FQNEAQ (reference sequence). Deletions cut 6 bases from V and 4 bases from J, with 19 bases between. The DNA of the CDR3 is TGTGCCAGCAGAAAAGGAGGCAGCCGCTCCGGAAACACCATATATTTT. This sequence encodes CASRKGGSRSGNTIYF.

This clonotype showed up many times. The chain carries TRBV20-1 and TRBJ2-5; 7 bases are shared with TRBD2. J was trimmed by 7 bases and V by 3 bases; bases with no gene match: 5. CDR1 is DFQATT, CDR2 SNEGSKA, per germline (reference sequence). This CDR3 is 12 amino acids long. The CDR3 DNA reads TGCAGTGCTAGCGGGGGGAGCGGGACCCAGTACTTC. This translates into CSASGGSGTQYF.

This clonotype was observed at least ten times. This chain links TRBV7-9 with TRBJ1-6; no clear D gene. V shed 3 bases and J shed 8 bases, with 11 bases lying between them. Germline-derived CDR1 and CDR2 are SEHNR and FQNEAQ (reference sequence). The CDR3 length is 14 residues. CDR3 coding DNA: TGTGCCAGCAGCTTGACCCAGTCAGATTCACCCCTCCACTTT. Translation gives CASSLTQSDSPLHF. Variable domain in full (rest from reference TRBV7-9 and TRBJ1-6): DTGVSQNPRHKITKRGQNVTFRCDPISEHNRLYWYRQTLGQGPEFLTYFQNEAQLEKSRLLSDRFSAERPKGSFSTLEIQRTEQGDSAMYLCASSLTQSDSPLHFGNGTRLTVT.

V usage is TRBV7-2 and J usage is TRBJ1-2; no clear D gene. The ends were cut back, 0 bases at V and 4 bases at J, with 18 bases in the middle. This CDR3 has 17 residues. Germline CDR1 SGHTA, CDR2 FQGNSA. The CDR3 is CASSLALIKGFGYGYTF. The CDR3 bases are TGTGCCAGCAGCTTAGCGTTGATCAAGGGATTCGGCTATGGCTACACCTTC.

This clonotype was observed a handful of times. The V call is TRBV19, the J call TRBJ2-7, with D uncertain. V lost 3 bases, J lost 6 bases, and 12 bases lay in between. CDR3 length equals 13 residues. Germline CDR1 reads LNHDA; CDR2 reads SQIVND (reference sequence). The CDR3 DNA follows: TGTGCCAGTAGTATTGGCCCTCATGGCGAGCAGTACTTC. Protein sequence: CASSIGPHGEQYF. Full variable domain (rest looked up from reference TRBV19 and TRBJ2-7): DGGITQSPKYLFRKEGQNVTLSCEQNLNHDAMYWYRQDPGQGLRLIYYSQIVNDFQKGDIAEGYSVSREKKESFPLTVTSAQKNPTAFYLCASSIGPHGEQYFGPGTRLTVT.

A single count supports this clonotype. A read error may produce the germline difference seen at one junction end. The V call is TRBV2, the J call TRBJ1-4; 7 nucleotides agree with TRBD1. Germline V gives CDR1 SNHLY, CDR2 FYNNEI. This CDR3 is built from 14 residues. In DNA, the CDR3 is TGTGCCAGCATGGACAGGACGACTAATGGAAAACCGTTTTTT. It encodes CASMDRTTNGKPFF.

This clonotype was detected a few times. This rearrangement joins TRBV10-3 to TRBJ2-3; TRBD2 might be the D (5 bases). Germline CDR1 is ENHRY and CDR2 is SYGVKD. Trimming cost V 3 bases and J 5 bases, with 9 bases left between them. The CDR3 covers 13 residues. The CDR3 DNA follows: TGTGCCATCAGTGATCAACGGGAAGATACGCAGTATTTT. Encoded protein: CAISDQREDTQYF.

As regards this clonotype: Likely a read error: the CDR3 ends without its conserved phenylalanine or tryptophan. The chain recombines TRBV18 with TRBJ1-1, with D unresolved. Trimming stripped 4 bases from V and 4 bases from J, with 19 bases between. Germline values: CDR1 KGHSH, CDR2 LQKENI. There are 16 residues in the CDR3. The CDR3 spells CASSQSGGGRVTEAFL. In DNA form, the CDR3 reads TGTGCCAGCTCACAGTCAGGTGGAGGTAGGGTCACTGAAGCTTTCCTT.

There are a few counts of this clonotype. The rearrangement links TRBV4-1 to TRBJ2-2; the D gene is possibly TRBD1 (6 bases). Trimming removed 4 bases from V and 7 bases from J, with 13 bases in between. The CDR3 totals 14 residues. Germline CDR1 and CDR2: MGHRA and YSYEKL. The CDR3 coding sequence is TGCGCCAGCAGCCTGCGTACAGGGATCGGGGAGCTGTTTTTT. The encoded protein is CASSLRTGIGELFF.

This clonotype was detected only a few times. The CDR3 DNA follows: TGCAGTGCCTACGACAGGTCCGGACTTGAAAAACTGTTTTTT. It encodes CSAYDRSGLEKLFF. The V gene is TRBV20-1, the J gene TRBJ1-4, with D perhaps TRBD1 (6 bases). Germline V gene sequence: CDR1 DFQATT, CDR2 SNEGSKA (reference sequence). This CDR3 region has 14 residues. Trimming left V 6 bases short and J 7 bases short, with 18 bases between.

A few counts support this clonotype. The CDR3: CATTWRMNTEAFF. The CDR3 DNA follows: TGTGCTACCACGTGGAGGATGAACACTGAAGCTTTCTTT. The genes are TRBV6-5 and TRBJ1-1; D is unclear. The CDR3 contains 13 residues. Germline CDR1 reads MNHEY; CDR2 reads SVGAGI.

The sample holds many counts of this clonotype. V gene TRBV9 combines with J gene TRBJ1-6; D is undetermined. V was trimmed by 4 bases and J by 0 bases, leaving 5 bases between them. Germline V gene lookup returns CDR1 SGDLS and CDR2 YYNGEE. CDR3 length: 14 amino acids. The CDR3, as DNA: TGTGCCAGCAGCCCCAGCTCCTATAATTCACCCCTCCACTTT. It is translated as CASSPSSYNSPLHF.

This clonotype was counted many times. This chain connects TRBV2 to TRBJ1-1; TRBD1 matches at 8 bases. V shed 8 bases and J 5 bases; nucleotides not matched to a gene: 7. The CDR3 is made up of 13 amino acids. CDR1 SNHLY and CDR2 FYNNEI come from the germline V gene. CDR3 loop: CASRTGYETEAFF. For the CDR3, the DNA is TGTGCCAGCCGGACAGGGTACGAGACTGAAGCTTTCTTT.

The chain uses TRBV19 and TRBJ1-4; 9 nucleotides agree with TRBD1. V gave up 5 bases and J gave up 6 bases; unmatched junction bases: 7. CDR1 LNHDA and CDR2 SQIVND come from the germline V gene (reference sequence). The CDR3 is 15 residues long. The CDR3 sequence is CASSEGQGLDEKLFF. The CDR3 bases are TGTGCCAGTAGTGAGGGACAGGGCTTGGATGAAAAACTGTTTTTT.

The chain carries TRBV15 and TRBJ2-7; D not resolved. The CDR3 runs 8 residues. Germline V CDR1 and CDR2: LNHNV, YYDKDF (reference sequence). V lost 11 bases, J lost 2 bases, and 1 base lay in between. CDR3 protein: CAPYEQYF. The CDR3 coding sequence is TGTGCCCCCTACGAGCAGTACTTC.

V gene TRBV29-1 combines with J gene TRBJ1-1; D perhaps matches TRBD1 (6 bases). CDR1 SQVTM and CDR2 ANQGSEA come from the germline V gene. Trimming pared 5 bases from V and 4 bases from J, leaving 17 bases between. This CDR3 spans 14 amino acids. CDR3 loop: CSVLEGGWGTEAFF. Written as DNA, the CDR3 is TGCAGCGTTCTAGAGGGGGGCTGGGGCACTGAAGCTTTCTTT.